The 19 T cell receptor beta chains presented below share a single source sample, sequenced in a study of somatic mutations in cytotoxic T cells in rheumatoid arthritis. Profiled with immunoSEQ multiplex PCR; TCRdb holds only in-frame clones, not every one. The sample lists roughly 11,000 clones, about 68% occurring once. Sequencing was performed on CD8+ T cells sorted from blood. These receptors were collected from an older man in good health.

This chain links TRBV9 with TRBJ1-1, with TRBD1 identical over 7 bases. Germline CDR1 reads SGDLS; CDR2 reads YYNGEE. Germline trimming cut 0 bases from V and 7 bases from J; bases unmatched to any gene: 6. This CDR3 spans 14 amino acids. The CDR3 protein is CASSVEGGDSEAFF. DNA of the CDR3: TGTGCCAGCAGCGTAGAGGGGGGGGACAGTGAAGCTTTCTTT.

This clone was seen once. The J gene is TRBJ2-7, the V gene TRBV27; 7 bases match TRBD2. This CDR3 has 15 amino acids. The trim removed 1 base at V and 2 bases at J, leaving 5 bases unmatched. CDR1 is MNHEY, CDR2 SMNVEV, per germline (reference sequence). CDR3 coding DNA: TGTGCCAGCAGTTTATTCTCGGGAGGTACCTACGAGCAGTACTTC. Translated, it gives CASSLFSGGTYEQYF.

V and J are TRBV30 and TRBJ1-4; maybe TRBD1 (6 bases). The CDR3 loop spans 15 amino acids. V lost 4 bases and J lost 7, with 19 bases in between. Germline assignment: CDR1 GTSNPN and CDR2 SVGIG (reference sequence). CDR3 nucleotide sequence: TGTGCCTGGAAGCGCGGTGCAGGGGCGAGTGAAAAACTGTTTTTT. It codes for CAWKRGAGASEKLFF.

The J gene is TRBJ2-5, the V gene TRBV2; 13 positions match TRBD2. The J call could be wrong; TRBJ2-7 is a better fit for the DNA end. This CDR3 is built from 13 residues. Looked up from germline, CDR1 is SNHLY and CDR2 is FYNNEI. The CDR3 reads CASLTSGRNEQYF. CDR3 DNA: TGTGCCAGCCTGACTAGCGGGAGGAACGAGCAGTACTTC.

The chain recombines TRBV27 with TRBJ2-7; D is perhaps TRBD1 or TRBD2 (7 bases each). Germline-derived CDR1 and CDR2 are MNHEY and SMNVEV (reference sequence). V was shortened by 6 bases and J by 7 bases, with 19 bases between the two germline ends. The CDR3 has 14 residues. CDR3 region: CASSHRQGGQEQYF. The CDR3 DNA sequence: TGTGCCAGCAGCCATAGACAGGGAGGGCAAGAGCAGTACTTC.

V and J are TRBV7-9 and TRBJ2-6, with D perhaps given as TRBD1 or TRBD2 (6 bases each). The CDR3 has 14 residues. V was shortened by 4 bases and J by 9 bases, with 13 bases between the two germline ends. Germline CDR1 and CDR2: SEHNR and FQNEAQ (reference sequence). CDR3 protein: CASSSGGGFNVLTF. CDR3 in DNA: TGTGCCAGCAGCTCCGGAGGGGGTTTCAACGTCCTGACTTTC.

This clone was recorded once. This chain links TRBV6-5 with TRBJ1-1; TRBD1 matches at 9 bases. The CDR3 has 14 residues. The germline CDR1 and CDR2 sequences are MNHEY and SVGAGI. The V segment lost 8 bases and the J segment 1 base; nucleotides outside the gene matches: 5. CDR3: CASLLGQGNTEAFF. The CDR3 DNA follows: TGTGCCAGCCTCCTGGGACAGGGGAACACTGAAGCTTTCTTT.

V is TRBV27 and J is TRBJ2-7; possible D gene TRBD1, 6 bases. CDR3 size: 12 residues. The germline V gene encodes CDR1 MNHEY and CDR2 SMNVEV (reference sequence). The V gene lost 10 bases and the J gene lost 0 bases, with 10 bases spanning the gap. The CDR3: CANRASSYEQYF. DNA for the CDR3: TGTGCCAACAGGGCCAGCTCCTACGAGCAGTACTTC.

The chain uses TRBV19 and TRBJ2-2; TRBD1 is a possible D gene (6 bases). V gave up 4 bases and J gave up 6 bases, with 15 bases separating them. From germline, CDR1 is LNHDA and CDR2 SQIVND (reference sequence). The CDR3 is 15 amino acids. CDR3: CASSTRQVRSGELFF. The CDR3 DNA reads TGTGCCAGTAGTACCCGACAGGTTAGGTCCGGGGAGCTGTTTTTT. Complete variable domain (other parts from reference TRBV19 and TRBJ2-2): DGGITQSPKYLFRKEGQNVTLSCEQNLNHDAMYWYRQDPGQGLRLIYYSQIVNDFQKGDIAEGYSVSREKKESFPLTVTSAQKNPTAFYLCASSTRQVRSGELFFGEGSRLTVL.

The rearrangement links TRBV19 to TRBJ1-5; TRBD1 matches at 7 bases. With V trimmed by 3 bases and J by 6 bases, 8 bases remained unmatched. This CDR3 spans 15 amino acids. In germline, CDR1 is LNHDA, CDR2 SQIVND (reference sequence). In DNA form, the CDR3 reads TGTGCCAGTAGTATCGGCTCCAGGGGGGTTCAGCCCCAGCATTTT. It encodes CASSIGSRGVQPQHF. Looking up the rest from reference TRBV19 and TRBJ1-5 gives the full variable domain: DGGITQSPKYLFRKEGQNVTLSCEQNLNHDAMYWYRQDPGQGLRLIYYSQIVNDFQKGDIAEGYSVSREKKESFPLTVTSAQKNPTAFYLCASSIGSRGVQPQHFGDGTRLSIL.

V is TRBV30 and J is TRBJ1-2, with TRBD1 matching over 7 bases. The CDR3 extends over 13 amino acids. With 2 bases clipped from V and 4 bases from J, the junction kept 4 bases outside the gene matches. CDR1 and CDR2 (germline): GTSNPN, SVGIG (reference sequence). CDR3 sequence reads: CAWSPTGVYGYTF. Written as DNA, the CDR3 is TGTGCCTGGAGTCCTACAGGGGTCTATGGCTACACCTTC.

The chain employs TRBV30 and TRBJ1-3; a weak D match, TRBD1 (6 bases). The CDR3 has 23 amino acids. The V gene's germline CDR1 is GTSNPN and CDR2 SVGIG (reference sequence). Between the trimmed V and J ends, which lost 4 bases and 0 bases, there was a span of 37 bases. The CDR3 DNA is TGTGCCTGGATTCGGAGTTCACCGGGACGGGACTCCCACGGAGGGGGCTCTGGAAACACCATATATTTT. Protein product: CAWIRSSPGRDSHGGGSGNTIYF.

The gene calls are TRBV19 and TRBJ1-5, with D unclear. The germline V gene encodes CDR1 LNHDA and CDR2 SQIVND (reference sequence). Trimming removed 7 bases at V and 4 bases at J, with 8 bases between. CDR3 length: 12 amino acids. CDR3 loop: CASTVGNQPQHF. The CDR3 coding sequence is TGTGCCAGTACCGTTGGGAATCAGCCCCAGCATTTT.

The chain is built from TRBV6-4 and TRBJ2-1, with 7 positions matching TRBD2. The V segment lost 3 bases and the J segment 4 bases; nucleotides outside the gene matches: 9. The CDR3 contains 16 residues. Looked up from germline, CDR1 is MRHNA and CDR2 is SNTAGT. This chain's CDR3 is CASSDLASGDYNEQFF. In nucleotides, the CDR3 is TGTGCCAGCAGTGATTTGGCTAGCGGAGATTACAATGAGCAGTTCTTC.

The V gene is TRBV4-3, the J gene TRBJ2-7; D is perhaps TRBD1 or TRBD2 (5 bases each). Trimming removed 0 bases from V and 4 bases from J, with 10 bases in between. The CDR3 runs 14 residues. Germline V gives CDR1 LGHNA, CDR2 YSLEER. The CDR3 reads CASSQERGTYEQYF. Written as DNA, the CDR3 is TGCGCCAGCAGCCAAGAGAGGGGCACATACGAGCAGTACTTC.

The gene calls are TRBV19 and TRBJ1-5; D is unresolved. CDR3 length: 15 residues. V lost 6 bases and J 0 bases, leaving 12 bases between the germline ends. The germline V gene encodes CDR1 LNHDA and CDR2 SQIVND (reference sequence). The CDR3 protein is CASRTGAYSNQPQHF. The CDR3 DNA reads TGTGCCAGTAGGACGGGCGCTTATAGCAATCAGCCCCAGCATTTT.

V and J are TRBV19 and TRBJ2-1, with D possibly matching TRBD2 (6 bases). Trimming left V 11 bases short and J 7 bases short, with 12 bases between. The CDR3 sequence is 11 residues long. Germline V gene sequence: CDR1 LNHDA, CDR2 SQIVND (reference sequence). As DNA, the CDR3 is TGTGCCGCGCAAGCGGGTAATGAGCAGTTCTTC. Translation: CAAQAGNEQFF.

The V call is TRBV9, the J call TRBJ2-7; D may be TRBD1 (5 bases). The germline V and J ends were trimmed by 0 bases and 2 bases, with 9 bases remaining between them. The CDR3 sequence is 14 residues long. Germline CDR1 and CDR2: SGDLS and YYNGEE. The CDR3 region is CASSVEGPPYEQYF. The CDR3 DNA reads TGTGCCAGCAGCGTAGAGGGGCCACCCTACGAGCAGTACTTC.

This rearrangement joins TRBV7-9 to TRBJ2-1; D uncertain. The V and J ends lost 1 base and 7 bases respectively, with 5 bases between them. CDR1 and CDR2 (germline): SEHNR, FQNEAQ (reference sequence). CDR3 length: 12 residues. The CDR3 protein is CASSLGVNEQFF. The CDR3 region has the DNA TGTGCCAGCAGCTTAGGGGTTAATGAGCAGTTCTTC. The full variable domain, completed using reference TRBV7-9 and TRBJ2-1, is DTGVSQNPRHKITKRGQNVTFRCDPISEHNRLYWYRQTLGQGPEFLTYFQNEAQLEKSRLLSDRFSAERPKGSFSTLEIQRTEQGDSAMYLCASSLGVNEQFFGPGTRLTVL.